This TCR beta chain was captured by sequencing in a study of CD8+ T cells in alopecia areata. Study as a whole: Treatment comprised oral tofacitinib, 5 to 10 mg twice daily, in treated patients. Study-wide findings and caveats: Many expanded lesional clones remained in scalp and blood on tofacitinib.

Germline values: CDR1 GTSNPN, CDR2 SVGIG (reference sequence). The CDR3 runs to 11 residues. Trimming stripped 2 bases from V and 5 bases from J, with 6 bases between. Treatment reported: oral pan-JAK inhibitor, 5-10 mg twice daily. Both peripheral blood and punch biopsies of lesional scalp skin were obtained from patients who had alopecia areata. As regards this clone: No antigen is known for it. This sample also contains other DNA sequences that code for the same CDR3.

Following RNA extraction, reverse transcription yielded cDNA that acted as the sequencing template. Clones were sequenced by immunoSEQ multiplex PCR, and TCRdb holds only the in-frame ones, with some missing. The table lists some 110,000 clones, around 53% of them singletons, with more than 10% in the top ten. Sequenced material: CD8+ T cells sorted from blood, taken at week 24, from a patient treated with tofacitinib. J is TRBJ1-1 and V is TRBV30; D is possibly TRBD1 (6 bases). The sequence came from a human donor with alopecia areata. CDR3 in amino acids: CAWSRGTEAFF. The CDR3 coding sequence is TGTGCCTGGAGTAGGGGGACTGAAGCTTTCTTT.